The entry below describes one T cell receptor (beta chain). Its specificity is not known. TCRdb reanalysed the RT-PCR reads using MiXCR and keeps one entry per CDR3 protein. The sample records 650,000 to 800,000 distinct CDR3 sequences, over 11% being singletons. Germline V CDR1 and CDR2: MGHRA, YSYEKL. This CDR3 has 14 residues. The germline V and J ends were trimmed by 4 bases and 1 base, with 7 bases remaining between them. This sample is part of a study of response to subunit inactivated influenza vaccine. Study findings and constraints: A suggestion made by the authors is that each seasonal influenza vaccination recruits few new T cells.

This sample comprised PBMCs from blood, obtained approximately 15 days before vaccination. The TCR was taken from a man between 45 and 60 years old who received an inactivated influenza vaccine. The chain links TRBV4-1 to TRBJ2-2; no reliable D call. CDR3: CASSPHENTGELFF. CDR3 bases: TGCGCCAGCAGCCCCCACGAGAACACCGGGGAGCTGTTTTTT.